A selection of T cell receptor beta chains follows, all from one sample in a study of OX40 agonist ivuxolimab in advanced cancers. The method was immunoSEQ multiplex PCR; TCRdb's version includes in-frame clones alone and lacks a portion of them. The sample has 70,000 or so clones, roughly 87% seen once; the top ten hold around 2.7%. Material: CD4+ or CD8+ T cells sorted from blood, obtained in a trial of the OX40 agonist ivuxolimab. These receptors all stem from an adult with an advanced solid tumor such as melanoma, head and neck, liver or kidney cancer. The CDR3 runs from the conserved cysteine through the conserved F or W. D genes are given only for firm matches. The size entry is marked missing in some rows and otherwise reads once, few, many or a size class.

abundance	v_gene	j_gene	d_gene	CDR3nt	CDR3aa
NA	TRBV11-2	TRBJ2-7	NA	TGTGCCAGCAGCTCGAGACCAACAGGGCCAACAATTACCTACGAGCAGTACTTC	CASSSRPTGPTITYEQYF
NA	TRBV7-9	TRBJ1-1	NA	TGTGCCAGCACACTTGGGGGGGAGAACACTGAAGCTTTCTTT	CASTLGGENTEAFF
NA	TRBV6-6	TRBJ2-4	NA	TGTGCCAGCAAGCCCCAGGGTGAGGGAGGCAAAAACATTCAGTACTTC	CASKPQGEGGKNIQYF
NA	TRBV5-4	TRBJ2-2	TRBD1	TGTGCCAGCAGCTCCCCAACAGGGGGAGTCGGCGGGGAGCTGTTTTTT	CASSSPTGGVGGELFF
NA	TRBV6-5	TRBJ2-1	TRBD1	TGTGCCAGCGGGACGGACAGGGCCTACAATGAGCAGTTCTTC	CASGTDRAYNEQFF
medium-sized	TRBV18	TRBJ1-4	NA	TGTGCCAGCTCTCCAGGGAATGGAAATGAAAAACTGTTTTTT	CASSPGNGNEKLFF
NA	TRBV18	TRBJ1-5	TRBD1	TGTGCCAGCTCATCTAGAGACAGGGGGCTCAATCAGCCCCAGCATTTT	CASSSRDRGLNQPQHF
NA	TRBV30	TRBJ2-7	NA	TGTGCCTGCACCAATCCCGGCACAGCCTACGAGCAGTACTTC	CACTNPGTAYEQYF
NA	TRBV6-4	TRBJ2-3	NA	TGTGCCAGCAGATCCGACGCCTCCGGCACAGATACGCAGTATTTT	CASRSDASGTDTQYF
NA	TRBV7-9	TRBJ2-5	NA	TGTGCCAGCAGCTACAGGGATCGTTCAGAGCAGTACTTC	CASSYRDRSEQYF
NA	TRBV19	TRBJ2-4	NA	TGTGCCAGTAGTCCCCGTGTGGACCCCCTTATGTTCATTCAGTACTTC	CASSPRVDPLMFIQYF
NA	TRBV11-2	TRBJ2-7	TRBD2	TGTGCCAGCAGCTTAGTTCTTCCTCGATCCGGGACTAGGTGGAACGAGCAGTACTTC	CASSLVLPRSGTRWNEQYF
NA	TRBV4-2	TRBJ2-7	NA	TGTGCCAGCAGCTATCAGGGGGCCTCGGGAGGGCAGTACTTC	CASSYQGASGGQYF
NA	TRBV6-5	TRBJ1-2	NA	TGTGCCAGCAGTTACTCGATAATAGCTAACTATGGCTACACCTTC	CASSYSIIANYGYTF
NA	TRBV19	TRBJ2-2	NA	TGTGCCATCCGGGACACCAACACCGGGGAGCTGTTTTTT	CAIRDTNTGELFF
NA	TRBV2	TRBJ2-1	NA	TGTGCCAGCAGTGAATCACATGTCTGGAATGAGCAGTTCTTC	CASSESHVWNEQFF
NA	TRBV6-1	TRBJ2-5	NA	TGTGCCAGCTGGACAGTAGAAGAGACCCAGTACTTC	CASWTVEETQYF
NA	TRBV28	TRBJ1-5	NA	TGTGCCACCAATTCACCCGGGGGCGGATCGAGCAATCAGCCCCAGCATTTT	CATNSPGGGSSNQPQHF
NA	TRBV6-1	TRBJ1-2	NA	TGTGCCAGCAGCCTGTTGTCAGGGTATGGCTACACCTTC	CASSLLSGYGYTF
NA	TRBV2	TRBJ1-5	TRBD1	TGTGCCAGCAGTCAGGCAGGGGGGAATCAGCCCCAGCATTTT	CASSQAGGNQPQHF